The 26 T cell receptor beta chains reported below all come from one sample, sequenced in a study of T-cell reconstitution after alpha-beta-depleted transplantation in children. The TCRbeta library incorporated unique molecular identifiers. A single record per CDR3 protein comes from TCRdb applying MiXCR to the PCR reads. This sample yields hundreds of thousands of distinct CDR3 sequences, of which approximately 10% are seen a single time; approximately 30% belongs to the top ten. This specimen was PBMCs, taken before TCRalphabeta/CD19-depleted stem cell transplant. All receptors come from a child in the first two years of life with acute myeloid leukemia, due to receive a stem cell transplant.

This clonotype appeared many times. The chain couples TRBV12-3 or TRBV12-4 to TRBJ2-7; no clear D. The CDR3 covers 14 residues. V was shortened by 3 bases and J by 2 bases, with 11 bases between the two germline ends. CDR3 nucleotide sequence: TGTGCCAGCAGTTTTTACAAACCCCCCTACGAGCAGTACTTC. Translating it yields CASSFYKPPYEQYF.

This clonotype was seen ten or more times. The V gene is TRBV3-1, the J gene TRBJ2-1; 14 bases fit TRBD2. After removal of 0 bases from V and 7 bases from J, the junction contained 8 bases not matched to a gene. This CDR3 spans 18 amino acids. CDR1 and CDR2 (germline): LGHDT, YNNKEL (reference sequence). CDR3 residues: CASSQDIPTSGRANEQFF. The CDR3 DNA follows: TGTGCCAGCAGCCAAGATATCCCGACTAGCGGGAGGGCGAATGAGCAGTTCTTC.

This clonotype was picked up a small number of times. This chain links TRBV7-2 with TRBJ2-2, with D hard to call. V lost 0 bases, J lost 5 bases, and 10 bases lay in between. Germline V gene lookup returns CDR1 SGHTA and CDR2 FQGNSA. CDR3 length: 15 amino acids. CDR3 DNA: TGTGCCAGCAGCTTAGCGCGACTTGTTACCGGGGAGCTGTTTTTT. Translated: CASSLARLVTGELFF.

Note on this clonotype: A much larger clone differs by one base, so this may be a read error. The chain combines TRBV28 with TRBJ1-1; possibly TRBD1 for D (5 bases). The germline V gene encodes CDR1 MDHEN and CDR2 SYDVKM. The CDR3 covers 15 residues. With 8 bases removed from V and 3 bases from J, the gap between germline ends came to 19 bases. CDR3 residues: CASCIPRGAYTEAFF. In DNA form, the CDR3 reads TGTGCCAGCTGTATCCCCCGAGGGGCTTACACTGAAGCTTTCTTT.

The V gene is TRBV10-2, the J gene TRBJ1-4; possible D gene TRBD1, 6 bases. The CDR3 totals 13 residues. Germline-derived CDR1 and CDR2 are WSHSY and SAAADI. V was cut by 6 bases and J by 7 bases, with 12 bases left in between. This CDR3 reads CASRQGGGEKLFF. CDR3 bases: TGCGCCAGCAGACAGGGAGGGGGTGAAAAACTGTTTTTT.

This clonotype was counted ten times or more. CDR3 in amino acids: CASRSGIGGTYEQYF. CDR3 nucleotides: TGTGCCAGCAGGTCCGGGATTGGAGGAACTTACGAGCAGTACTTC. This chain connects TRBV6-1 to TRBJ2-7, with a tentative D call TRBD2 (5 bases). The CDR3 runs to 15 residues. The V end lost 6 bases, the J end lost 4 bases, and 19 bases lay between the germline ends. Per the germline V gene, CDR1 is MNHNS and CDR2 is SASEGT.

This clonotype has at least ten counts. The chain recombines TRBV5-1 with TRBJ2-3; D possibly corresponds to TRBD2 (5 bases). V lost 0 bases and J lost 4, with 12 bases in between. In germline, CDR1 is SGHRS, CDR2 YFSETQ. The CDR3 has 15 amino acids. The CDR3 reads CASSLAGIESDTQYF. CDR3 DNA: TGCGCCAGCAGCTTGGCGGGGATTGAGTCAGATACGCAGTATTTT.

This clonotype has a handful of counts. The junction and the germline gene differ at one end; a read error may be behind it. This chain links TRBV5-1 with TRBJ2-5, with D unclear. Per the germline V gene, CDR1 is SGHRS and CDR2 is YFSETQ. The CDR3 spans 14 residues. The CDR3 region has the DNA TGCGTCAGCAGCTTGGAAGGGCAGTCGAGGACCCAGTACTTC. This translates into CVSSLEGQSRTQYF.

This clonotype was seen a few times. This chain links TRBV12-5 with TRBJ2-7; no firm D call. Germline-derived CDR1 and CDR2 are LGHNT and FRNRAP. CDR3 length equals 12 residues. V gave up 1 base and J gave up 0 bases, with 1 base separating them. The CDR3 sequence is CASGLDSYEQYF. CDR3 DNA sequence: TGTGCTAGTGGTTTGGACTCCTACGAGCAGTACTTC.

There are a few counts of this clonotype. This chain connects TRBV2 to TRBJ2-5, with TRBD1 matching over 7 bases. The junction had 4 bases not matched to a gene; V was cut back by 6 bases and J by 3 bases. This CDR3 is built from 13 residues. In germline, CDR1 is SNHLY, CDR2 FYNNEI. CDR3 nucleotide sequence: TGTGCCAGCAGCGACAGGGCTGAAGAGACCCAGTACTTC. Its translation: CASSDRAEETQYF.

This clonotype showed up many times. The chain is built from TRBV2 and TRBJ1-1; D may be TRBD1 (5 bases). The length of the CDR3 is 14 residues. Germline V lookup: CDR1 SNHLY, CDR2 FYNNEI. Trimming took 5 bases from V and 0 from J, leaving 10 bases between them. CDR3 coding DNA: TGTGCCAGCAGTAGGACACCCATGAACACTGAAGCTTTCTTT. This codes for CASSRTPMNTEAFF.

The J gene is TRBJ1-5, the V gene TRBV7-3; D unresolved. The V and J ends lost 11 bases and 6 bases respectively, with 14 bases between them. Germline CDR1 SGHTA, CDR2 FQGTGA. There are 12 residues in the CDR3. The CDR3, as DNA: TGTGCCGGTAGACGGGGAATTCAGCCCCAGCATTTT. Translated, it gives CAGRRGIQPQHF.

This clonotype has at least ten counts. The chain recombines TRBV21-1 with TRBJ1-1; the table's D call TRBD1 went unverified against the DNA. TRBV21-1 is a pseudogene segment. The CDR3 spans 19 residues. The DNA of the CDR3 is TGTGCCAGCAGCATCTTTGGATCCCCAACAGGCCCCGAGGACACTGAAGCTTTCTTT. This codes for CASSIFGSPTGPEDTEAFF.

This clonotype has at least ten counts. V is TRBV29-1 and J is TRBJ2-1, with D perhaps TRBD1 (6 bases). This CDR3 contains 14 residues. Germline CDR1 reads SQVTM; CDR2 reads ANQGSEA. V dropped 6 bases and J dropped 10 bases, with 22 bases sitting between them. The DNA for the CDR3 is TGCAGCGTCTCTACAGGGAGATATACTCCCGAGCAGTTCTTC. This gives the protein CSVSTGRYTPEQFF.

This clonotype has a count of ten or more. V is TRBV6-1 and J is TRBJ1-5, with unresolved D. Trimming took off 1 base at V and 11 bases at J, with 12 bases between the two ends. CDR1 MNHNS and CDR2 SASEGT come from the germline V gene. The length of the CDR3 is 13 residues. The CDR3 sequence is CASSEDRGDAQHF. The CDR3, as DNA: TGTGCCAGCAGTGAAGATCGTGGCGACGCCCAGCATTTT.

This clonotype was recorded many times. The gene calls are TRBV11-2 and TRBJ1-1, with D uncertain. The V and J ends lost 5 bases and 4 bases respectively, with 5 bases between them. This CDR3 has 11 amino acids. CDR1 SGHAT and CDR2 FQNNGV come from the germline V gene. The CDR3 is CASSHITEAFF. The CDR3 nucleotides are TGTGCCAGCAGCCATATCACTGAAGCTTTCTTT.

This clonotype was observed at least ten times. The gene calls are TRBV7-9 and TRBJ2-4; no clear D gene. The V gene lost 7 bases and the J gene lost 1 base, with 14 bases spanning the gap. Germline V gene data show CDR1 as SEHNR and CDR2 as FQNEAQ (reference sequence). The CDR3 sequence is 15 residues long. This CDR3 reads CASTNRPMAKNIQYF. CDR3 nucleotides: TGTGCCAGCACCAATCGGCCCATGGCCAAAAACATTCAGTACTTC.

This clonotype was observed many times. As DNA, the CDR3 is TGCGCCAGCAGCTGGACCGTGAATCAGCCCCAGCATTTT. Translation gives CASSWTVNQPQHF. This chain links TRBV5-1 with TRBJ1-5; D ambiguous. The V end was cut by 3 bases, the J end by 4 bases, with 8 bases between. CDR1 SGHRS and CDR2 YFSETQ come from the germline V gene. The CDR3 loop spans 13 amino acids.

The V and J genes are TRBV20-1 and TRBJ1-2; possible D gene TRBD1, 5 bases. The CDR3 is 12 residues long. Germline V CDR1 and CDR2: DFQATT, SNEGSKA (reference sequence). Between the trimmed V and J ends, which lost 3 bases and 7 bases, there was a span of 12 bases. Here the CDR3 DNA reads TGCAGTGCTAGGACAGCAGAGCGTGGCTACACCTTC. Its translation is CSARTAERGYTF.

V and J are TRBV9 and TRBJ2-1; D perhaps matches TRBD1 (6 bases). Germline-derived CDR1 and CDR2 are SGDLS and YYNGEE. V was cut by 3 bases and J by 0 bases, with 10 bases left in between. This CDR3 is 15 amino acids long. The CDR3 coding sequence is TGTGCCAGCAGCGCACAGGGTAGCTCCTACAATGAGCAGTTCTTC. This encodes CASSAQGSSYNEQFF.

This clonotype was detected only a few times. The chain employs TRBV11-1 and TRBJ2-7; 7 nucleotides line up with TRBD2. The ends lost 5 bases at V and 2 bases at J; junction bases unmatched: 15. CDR1 and CDR2 (germline): SGHAT, FQDESV (reference sequence). CDR3 length equals 17 residues. CDR3 coding DNA: TGTGCCAGCAGCCCACGCCGGGCGACTAGCCAAGCCTACGAGCAGTACTTC. Its translation: CASSPRRATSQAYEQYF.

This clonotype was detected ten times or more. Here the CDR3 DNA reads TGCGCCAGCAGCTTGTTATCTAGGCTCGGCACTGAAGCTTTCTTT. Protein sequence: CASSLLSRLGTEAFF. This chain connects TRBV5-1 to TRBJ1-1; no firm D call. The V end was cut by 1 base, the J end by 4 bases, with 14 bases between. Germline-derived CDR1 and CDR2 are SGHRS and YFSETQ. The CDR3 has 15 residues.

This clonotype was counted many times. The chain recombines TRBV10-3 with TRBJ1-2, with TRBD1 identical over 7 bases. Germline V gene lookup returns CDR1 ENHRY and CDR2 SYGVKD. The CDR3 totals 13 residues. The V and J ends lost 5 bases and 6 bases, in that order; junction bases with no gene match: 6. The CDR3 sequence is CAISPDRANGYTF. The CDR3 region has the DNA TGTGCCATCAGTCCAGACAGGGCAAATGGCTACACCTTC.

This clonotype was seen only a few times. The chain carries TRBV7-9 and TRBJ2-7; D not certain. This CDR3 is built from 13 residues. V lost 5 bases, J lost 2 bases, and 10 bases lay in between. Germline V gene data show CDR1 as SEHNR and CDR2 as FQNEAQ (reference sequence). CDR3 loop: CASSRGRAYEQYF. The CDR3 coding sequence is TGTGCCAGCAGCCGCGGACGAGCCTACGAGCAGTACTTC. The whole variable domain, filled in from reference TRBV7-9 and TRBJ2-7, reads DTGVSQNPRHKITKRGQNVTFRCDPISEHNRLYWYRQTLGQGPEFLTYFQNEAQLEKSRLLSDRFSAERPKGSFSTLEIQRTEQGDSAMYLCASSRGRAYEQYFGPGTRLTVT.

The CDR3 sequence: CASSPMKGEQFF. Here the CDR3 DNA reads TGTGCCAGCAGCCCTATGAAGGGAGAGCAGTTCTTC. V is TRBV5-4 and J is TRBJ2-1; D uncertain. Per the germline V gene, CDR1 is SGHNT and CDR2 is YYREEE (reference sequence). This CDR3 comprises 12 residues. With 4 bases removed from V and 10 bases from J, the gap between germline ends came to 12 bases.

This clonotype was observed many times. This chain uses TRBV24-1 with TRBJ1-5; TRBD1 matches 9 bases. Trimming took 2 bases from V and 5 from J; bases not matched to a gene: 3. Germline CDR1 is KGHDR and CDR2 is SFDVKD. This CDR3 region has 15 residues. The CDR3 DNA is TGTGCCACCAGTGATTCGACAGGGGGGGATCAGCCCCAGCATTTT. Encoded protein: CATSDSTGGDQPQHF.